The clone carrying this T cell receptor beta chain was counted once. Source study methods: The assay estimated nucleated cells by amplifying reference gene primers. The protocol was immunoSEQ multiplex PCR, while the TCRdb copy is restricted to in-frame clones and leaves out a portion. D and trimming come from the DNA, and the V and J calls and clone size come from that table. The data contain under 300,000 clones, around 90% of them singletons. These data originate in a study of blood T cell repertoires in COVID-19. Overall study: Material from acute and convalescent COVID-19 was sourced from the United States, Italy and Spain. T cells, B-cell-depleted T cells, or PBMCs provided the cDNA or gDNA that served as material.

Sequences were obtained from peripheral blood. This clonotype originated in a middle-aged woman with acute or convalescent COVID-19.

Here the CDR3 reads CASSLNRAGMNTEAFF. The CDR3 DNA is TGTGCCAGCAGCTTGAACAGGGCTGGCATGAACACTGAAGCTTTCTTT. This chain connects TRBV7-9 to TRBJ1-1; possible D gene TRBD1, 6 bases. In germline, CDR1 is SEHNR, CDR2 FQNEAQ (reference sequence). V was pared by 3 bases and J by 0 bases, with 14 bases between. The CDR3 runs to 16 residues.